This T cell receptor (beta chain) was recovered during a study of blood T cell repertoires in COVID-19. Residents of 20 to 25 US areas, aged roughly 18 to 89 years, made up the participants. Participant-reported clinical history was the basis for cohort assignment. The repertoire was sequenced with immunoSEQ multiplex PCR; TCRdb's copy has only in-frame clones and lacks some. The sample holds around 250,000 clones, 70% to 90% seen once. This receptor was taken from a woman aged 50 to 65 who had recovered from COVID-19. The sequencing input was PBMCs or T cells enriched from blood (not recorded which).

The CDR3 sequence is CATSDRGNQPQHF. DNA for the CDR3: TGTGCCACCAGTGATCGAGGAAATCAGCCCCAGCATTTT. The chain has TRBV24-1 and TRBJ1-5; no clear D gene. With 3 bases removed from V and 4 bases from J, the gap between germline ends came to 6 bases. Looked up from germline, CDR1 is KGHDR and CDR2 is SFDVKD. This CDR3 is built from 13 residues.